The source of this T cell receptor beta chain is a study of patients and donors after allogeneic stem cell transplantation. From the RT-PCR reads, TCRdb called clonotypes with MiXCR, one entry per CDR3 protein. The top ten hold around 60% of the sample, which has about 89,000 distinct CDR3 sequences, around 48% seen once. Germline CDR1 LGHNA, CDR2 YSLEER. The length of the CDR3 is 15 residues. Between the trimmed V and J ends, which lost 0 bases and 0 bases, there was a span of 8 bases. In this sample, this clonotype turned up a few times. The rearrangement joins TRBV4-3 to TRBJ1-1, with D unresolved. Sample: blood, either unsorted or a sorted T cell fraction (not recorded which). This clonotype was sampled from a human donor who was either an allogeneic HSCT recipient or a stem cell or donor lymphocyte infusion donor (not recorded which). It is not recorded whose cells these are; they may come from a transplant donor. The CDR3 reads CASSQDPQMNTEAFF. The CDR3 bases are TGCGCCAGCAGCCAAGATCCGCAAATGAACACTGAAGCTTTCTTT.